This T cell receptor (beta chain) was sequenced for a study of blood T cell repertoires in COVID-19. The method was immunoSEQ multiplex PCR; TCRdb's version includes in-frame clones alone and lacks a portion of them. The sample yields about 180,000 clones, 80% to 90% seen once. The V end was cut by 3 bases, the J end by 5 bases, with 11 bases between. The length of the CDR3 is 15 residues. CDR1 and CDR2 (germline): MNHEY, SVGAGI. This clonotype originated in a man aged 50-59 years with active or convalescent COVID-19. This rearrangement joins TRBV6-5 to TRBJ1-6; no reliable D call. The source material was peripheral blood. In DNA, the CDR3 is TGTGCCAGCAGTTATTTTCAGGTCAATAATTCACCCCTCCACTTT. Translation gives CASSYFQVNNSPLHF.